The source of this T cell receptor (beta chain) is a study of blood T cell repertoires in COVID-19. Whole-study context: Material from acute and convalescent COVID-19 was sourced from the United States, Italy and Spain. PBMCs, B-cell-depleted T cells, or T cells provided the cDNA or gDNA that made up the material.

This CDR3 has 16 residues. V lost 5 bases and J 7 bases, leaving 21 bases between the germline ends. From germline, CDR1 is SGHAT and CDR2 FQNNGV. In the authors' methods: Using reference gene primer amplification, nucleated cell counts were estimated. Using immunoSEQ multiplex PCR, the repertoire was profiled, and TCRdb retains in-frame clones only, with some absent. That table gives V, J and clone size, and the DNA gave D and trimming. The sample lists fewer than 120,000 clones, approximately 70% seen once, with 6% to 8% in the top ten. The sequence derives from a woman in her fifties or sixties with acute or convalescent COVID-19. The genes are TRBV11-2 and TRBJ1-3, with a tentative D call TRBD1 (6 bases). The sequenced material came from peripheral blood. CDR3 amino acids: CASSPKGGARENTIYF. The CDR3 DNA reads as TGTGCCAGCAGCCCAAAAGGGGGGGCGCGGGAGAACACCATATATTTT. Full variable domain (remainder filled in from reference TRBV11-2 and TRBJ1-3): EAGVAQSPRYKIIEKRQSVAFWCNPISGHATLYWYQQILGQGPKLLIQFQNNGVVDDSQLPKDRFSAERLKGVDSTLKIQPAKLEDSAVYLCASSPKGGARENTIYFGEGSWLTVV.